The 12 T cell receptor beta chains below were found in one sample sequenced in a study of blood T cell repertoires in COVID-19. The assay was immunoSEQ multiplex PCR, and TCRdb's table has in-frame clones only and misses some. Here the sample spans around 170,000 clones, about 74% being singletons. Sequencing was done on a sample of peripheral blood. The origin of the receptors is a woman older than 75 with acute or convalescent COVID-19.

This clone was seen ten or more times. The chain combines TRBV18 with TRBJ2-3; 7 bases map to TRBD1. Losses at the gene ends were 3 bases for V and 2 bases for J; bases not matched to a gene: 8. Germline V gene lookup returns CDR1 KGHSH and CDR2 LQKENI. This CDR3 comprises 16 residues. CDR3 in amino acids: CASSPVPGQTTDTQYF. The CDR3 DNA is TGTGCCAGCTCACCTGTCCCGGGACAGACCACAGATACGCAGTATTTT.

The count of this clone is one. V gene TRBV6-5 combines with J gene TRBJ2-6, with D tentatively TRBD2 (6 bases). V dropped 4 bases and J dropped 2 bases, with 9 bases sitting between them. Germline V gives CDR1 MNHEY, CDR2 SVGAGI. CDR3 length: 15 residues. Here the CDR3 DNA reads TGTGCCAGCAGTTCCGGGGGAGCTGGGGCCAACGTCCTGACTTTC. This encodes CASSSGGAGANVLTF.

This chain connects TRBV21-1 to TRBJ1-4; TRBD1, the table's D call, lacks a check against the DNA. TRBV21-1 is described as a pseudogene. The CDR3 extends over 17 amino acids. The CDR3 spells CASSNRGQPSFNEKLFF. The CDR3 DNA reads TGTGCCAGCAGCAATCGAGGACAGCCCAGCTTTAATGAAAAACTGTTTTTT.

The rearrangement links TRBV19 to TRBJ2-1; tentatively, D is TRBD2 (6 bases). V lost 3 bases to trimming and J lost 9 bases, with 9 bases between them. Germline V gene lookup returns CDR1 LNHDA and CDR2 SQIVND (reference sequence). This CDR3 has 12 residues. CDR3 nucleotides: TGTGCCAGTAGTATGCAGGGACTTGAGCAGTTCTTC. It encodes CASSMQGLEQFF.

There are a few counts of this clone. The chain links TRBV25-1 to TRBJ2-5; 8 nucleotides agree with TRBD1. J gave up 2 bases and V 6 bases, and 8 bases lay outside the gene matches. The CDR3 loop spans 15 amino acids. Per germline, CDR1 MGHDK and CDR2 SYGVNS. CDR3 loop: CASSRTGLNQETQYF. The CDR3 region has the DNA TGTGCCAGCAGCCGGACAGGGTTAAATCAAGAGACCCAGTACTTC.

The chain has TRBV7-7 and TRBJ1-1, with D perhaps matching TRBD1 (5 bases). The CDR3 runs 14 residues. Trimming removed 5 bases from V and 4 bases from J, with 14 bases in between. Germline lookup yields CDR1 SSHAT and CDR2 FNYEAQ (reference sequence). Here the CDR3 reads CASSPGQGSTEAFF. In nucleotides, the CDR3 is TGTGCCAGCAGCCCCGGTCAGGGAAGCACTGAAGCTTTCTTT.

This clone has just a few counts. The V and J genes are TRBV7-2 and TRBJ2-1; possibly TRBD2 for D (5 bases). The V gene's germline CDR1 is SGHTA and CDR2 FQGNSA. Trimming stripped 5 bases from V and 9 bases from J, with 17 bases between. CDR3 length equals 14 residues. DNA for the CDR3: TGTGCCAGCAGCGACCACAACGGGGTGGTTGAGCAGTTCTTC. Translation: CASSDHNGVVEQFF. Complete variable domain (other parts from reference TRBV7-2 and TRBJ2-1): GAGVSQSPSNKVTEKGKDVELRCDPISGHTALYWYRQSLGQGLEFLIYFQGNSAPDKSGLPSDRFSAERTGGSVSTLTIQRTQQEDSAVYLCASSDHNGVVEQFFGPGTRLTVL.

This clone was counted a few times. The rearrangement joins TRBV28 to TRBJ2-7; 10 bases are a match to TRBD1. Germline assignment: CDR1 MDHEN and CDR2 SYDVKM. V was pared by 5 bases and J by 4 bases, with 2 bases of the junction left unmatched. This CDR3 region has 13 residues. The CDR3 spells CASSPGQGYEQYF. CDR3 in DNA: TGTGCCAGCAGTCCGGGACAGGGGTACGAGCAGTACTTC.

This clone has more than one count but fewer than ten. This sequence joins TRBV7-2 and TRBJ2-4; possibly TRBD2 for D (6 bases). Trimming shortened V by 0 bases and J by 9 bases, and 15 bases separated the two germline ends. The CDR3 runs to 15 residues. Germline V gene data show CDR1 as SGHTA and CDR2 as FQGNSA. This CDR3 reads CASSLARGSRSIQYF. The CDR3 bases are TGTGCCAGCAGCTTAGCGCGGGGCTCTCGCAGCATTCAGTACTTC.

The V gene is TRBV27, the J gene TRBJ1-4; 7 bases line up with TRBD1. The CDR3 sequence is 17 residues long. The germline CDR1 and CDR2 sequences are MNHEY and SMNVEV (reference sequence). V lost 2 bases and J lost 3; bases outside the gene matches: 9. For the CDR3, the DNA is TGTGCCAGCAGTTTAAACCCGGAGGGGGCTCCTAATGAAAAACTGTTTTTT. It codes for CASSLNPEGAPNEKLFF.

The chain employs TRBV5-6 and TRBJ2-2, with D possibly TRBD1 on 5 matching bases. The germline CDR1 and CDR2 sequences are SGHDT and YYEEEE. The V end was cut by 1 base, the J end by 4 bases, with 11 bases between. The CDR3 is made up of 15 amino acids. CDR3 sequence reads: CASSLWQGVTGELFF. The CDR3 bases are TGTGCCAGCAGCTTGTGGCAGGGTGTCACCGGGGAGCTGTTTTTT.

This clone was seen once. The rearrangement links TRBV2 to TRBJ2-5; tentative D call: TRBD2 (5 bases). The germline CDR1 and CDR2 sequences are SNHLY and FYNNEI. The V and J ends lost 7 bases and 7 bases respectively, with 16 bases between them. CDR3 size: 13 residues. CDR3 coding DNA: TGTGCCAGCATGAACGTGGACGGAGGGACCCAGTACTTC. The encoded protein is CASMNVDGGTQYF.